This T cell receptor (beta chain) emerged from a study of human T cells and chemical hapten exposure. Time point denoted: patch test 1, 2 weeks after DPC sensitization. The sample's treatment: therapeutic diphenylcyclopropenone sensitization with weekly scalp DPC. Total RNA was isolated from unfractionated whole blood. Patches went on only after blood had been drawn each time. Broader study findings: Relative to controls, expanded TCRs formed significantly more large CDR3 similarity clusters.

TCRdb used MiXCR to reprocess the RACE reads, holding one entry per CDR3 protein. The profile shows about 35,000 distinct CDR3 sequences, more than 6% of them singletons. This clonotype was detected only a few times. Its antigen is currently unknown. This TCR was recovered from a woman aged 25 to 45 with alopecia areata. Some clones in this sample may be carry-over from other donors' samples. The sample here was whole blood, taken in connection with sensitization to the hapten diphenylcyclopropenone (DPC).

This chain's CDR3 is CASSRPRGTDTQYF. The CDR3 nucleotides are TGTGCCAGCAGCCGCCCGAGGGGCACAGATACGCAGTATTTT. This sequence joins TRBV7-2 and TRBJ2-3; a possible D gene is TRBD2 (5 bases). In germline, CDR1 is SGHTA, CDR2 FQGNSA. With 5 bases removed from V and 1 base from J, the gap between germline ends came to 10 bases. The length of the CDR3 is 14 residues. Full variable domain (outside the CDR3, taken from reference TRBV7-2 and TRBJ2-3): GAGVSQSPSNKVTEKGKDVELRCDPISGHTALYWYRQSLGQGLEFLIYFQGNSAPDKSGLPSDRFSAERTGGSVSTLTIQRTQQEDSAVYLCASSRPRGTDTQYFGPGTRLTVL.